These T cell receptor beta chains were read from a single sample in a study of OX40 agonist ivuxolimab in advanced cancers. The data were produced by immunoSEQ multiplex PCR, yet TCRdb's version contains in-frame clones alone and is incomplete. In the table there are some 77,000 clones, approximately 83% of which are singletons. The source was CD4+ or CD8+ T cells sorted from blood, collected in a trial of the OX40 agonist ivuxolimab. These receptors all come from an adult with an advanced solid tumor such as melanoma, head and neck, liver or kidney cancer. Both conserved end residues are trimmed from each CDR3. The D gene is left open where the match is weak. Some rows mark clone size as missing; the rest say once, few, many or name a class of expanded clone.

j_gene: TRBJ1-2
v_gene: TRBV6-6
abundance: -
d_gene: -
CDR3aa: ASRTRGPGYGYT

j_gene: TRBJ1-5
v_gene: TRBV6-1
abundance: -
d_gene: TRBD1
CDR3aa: ASKKGAGWDQPQH

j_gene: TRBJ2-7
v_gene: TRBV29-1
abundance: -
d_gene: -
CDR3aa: SVEVGSAYEQY

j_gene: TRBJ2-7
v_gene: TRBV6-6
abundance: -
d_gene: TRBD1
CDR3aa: ATGTESYEQY

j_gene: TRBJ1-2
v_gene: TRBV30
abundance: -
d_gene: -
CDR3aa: AWKVGRFYGYT

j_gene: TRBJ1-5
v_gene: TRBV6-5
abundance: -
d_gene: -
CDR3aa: ASSVGSNQPQH

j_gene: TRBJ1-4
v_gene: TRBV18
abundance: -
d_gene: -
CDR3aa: ASSPGQNEKLF

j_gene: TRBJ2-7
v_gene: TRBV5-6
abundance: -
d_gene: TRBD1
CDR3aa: ASSLAGGQGALLYEQY

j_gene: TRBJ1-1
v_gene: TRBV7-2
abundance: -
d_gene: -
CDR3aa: ASSLGYTEAF

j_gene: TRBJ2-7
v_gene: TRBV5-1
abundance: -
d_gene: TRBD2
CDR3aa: ASSLGDYLNEQY

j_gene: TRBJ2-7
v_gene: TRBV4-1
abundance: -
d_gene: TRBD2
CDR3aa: ASSQVFTSATYEQY

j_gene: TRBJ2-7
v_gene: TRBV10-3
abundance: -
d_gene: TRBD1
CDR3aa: AISESETGSYEQY

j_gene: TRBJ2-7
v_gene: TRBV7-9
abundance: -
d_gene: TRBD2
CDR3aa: ASSSSGGALYEQY

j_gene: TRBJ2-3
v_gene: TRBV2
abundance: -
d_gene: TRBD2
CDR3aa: ASFRGGEVDTQY

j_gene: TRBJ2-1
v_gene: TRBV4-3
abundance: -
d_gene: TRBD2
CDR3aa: ASSQAGGSYNEQF

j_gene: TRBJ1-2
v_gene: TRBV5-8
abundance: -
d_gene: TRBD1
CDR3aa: ASSLRGDRGPYGYT

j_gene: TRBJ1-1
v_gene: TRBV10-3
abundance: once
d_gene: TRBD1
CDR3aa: AISEWTGGAGNTEAF

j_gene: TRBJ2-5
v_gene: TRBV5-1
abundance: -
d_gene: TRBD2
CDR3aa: ASTFGPGLAAQETQY

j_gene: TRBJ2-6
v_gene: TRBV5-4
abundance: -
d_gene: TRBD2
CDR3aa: ASSLAGGGAGANVLT

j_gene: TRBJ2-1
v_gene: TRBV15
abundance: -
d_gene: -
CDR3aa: ATRNSEYNEQF

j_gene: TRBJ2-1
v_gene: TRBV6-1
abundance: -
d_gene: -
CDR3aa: ASSPASSYNEQF

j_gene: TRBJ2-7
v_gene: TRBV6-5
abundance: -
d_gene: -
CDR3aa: ASRALKAGYYEQY

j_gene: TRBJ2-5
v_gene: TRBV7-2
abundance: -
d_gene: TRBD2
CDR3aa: ASSSNPSGTRVY

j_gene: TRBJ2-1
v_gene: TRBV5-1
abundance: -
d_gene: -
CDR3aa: ASSLGGSEFNEQF